The rows below give T cell receptor beta chains drawn from one sample of a study of radiotherapy plus CTLA-4 blockade in lung cancer. Clones were read by immunoSEQ multiplex PCR, and TCRdb kept only the in-frame ones, dropping some. Of more than 80,000 clones in the sample, about 83% are singletons; the top ten hold under 3%. Here the sequenced sample was peripheral blood, taken from a patient treated with radiotherapy plus ipilimumab. These receptors all come from a human donor with non-small cell lung cancer that progressed on radiotherapy plus ipilimumab. Some clones in this sample may be carry-over from other donors' samples. Each CDR3 is given with its conserved first and last residue. The D gene is left open where the match is weak. The listing skips clone size in some rows; elsewhere it reads once, few, many or a size class.

.,few,TRBV6-6,TRBJ2-7,CASSSGHYEQYF,TGTGCCAGCAGTTCCGGACACTACGAGCAGTACTTC
.,.,TRBV7-3,TRBJ2-5,CASSLTTEETQYF,TGTGCCAGCAGCTTAACGACGGAAGAGACCCAGTACTTC
.,.,TRBV6-1,TRBJ2-6,CASSLSGANVLTF,TGTGCCAGCAGTCTCTCTGGGGCCAACGTCCTGACTTTC
TRBD2,.,TRBV9,TRBJ2-1,CASSAGTSGGNEQFF,TGTGCCAGCAGCGCGGGGACTAGCGGGGGGAACGAGCAGTTCTTC
.,.,TRBV4-3,TRBJ1-2,CASSYRDGDYGYTF,TGCGCCAGCAGTTACAGGGACGGGGACTATGGCTACACCTTC
TRBD1,few,TRBV27,TRBJ1-2,CASSGQGPGYGYTF,TGTGCCAGCAGCGGACAGGGACCCGGTTATGGCTACACCTTC
.,few,TRBV5-4,TRBJ2-2,CASSSTGIVAGELFF,TGTGCCAGCAGCTCCACAGGGATTGTGGCCGGGGAGCTGTTTTTT
.,.,TRBV20-1,TRBJ2-1,CSVPRGFEQFF,TGCAGCGTTCCTAGGGGATTTGAGCAGTTCTTC
.,.,TRBV29-1,TRBJ1-1,CSVVEGWTGTEAFF,TGCAGCGTTGTCGAGGGTTGGACCGGCACTGAAGCTTTCTTT
.,.,TRBV6-5,TRBJ2-1,CASSYSITGRIHEQFF,TGTGCCAGCAGTTACTCGATAACAGGGAGGATCCATGAGCAGTTCTTC
TRBD1,.,TRBV9,TRBJ1-6,CASSVGAGTGIYSPLHF,TGTGCCAGCAGCGTAGGTGCCGGGACAGGGATTTATTCACCCCTCCACTTT
.,.,TRBV9,TRBJ1-4,CASSPGSSDEKLFF,TGTGCCAGCAGCCCGGGATCTTCCGACGAAAAACTGTTTTTT
.,.,TRBV6-1,TRBJ1-5,CASSDPQRTLSNQPQHF,TGTGCCAGCAGTGATCCTCAAAGGACACTTAGCAATCAGCCCCAGCATTTT
.,.,TRBV5-1,TRBJ1-4,CASSLLGTATNEKLFF,TGCGCCAGCAGCTTGTTGGGGACTGCAACTAATGAAAAACTGTTTTTT
TRBD2,.,TRBV11-2,TRBJ2-1,CASSLGTSGYNEQFF,TGTGCCAGCAGCCTCGGGACTAGCGGATACAATGAGCAGTTCTTC
.,.,TRBV10-3,TRBJ2-6,CAIRQGGDSGANVLTF,TGTGCCATCAGGCAGGGGGGAGACTCTGGGGCCAACGTCCTGACTTTC
TRBD1,.,TRBV2,TRBJ1-5,CASREKGQGSQPQHF,TGTGCCAGCAGAGAAAAGGGACAGGGCAGTCAGCCCCAGCATTTT
.,once,TRBV5-1,TRBJ1-1,CASSLFPGDTEAFF,TGCGCCAGCAGCTTGTTTCCGGGGGACACTGAAGCTTTCTTT
.,.,TRBV5-4,TRBJ2-1,CASSLVHYNEQFF,TGTGCCAGCAGCTTGGTACATTACAATGAGCAGTTCTTC
TRBD2,.,TRBV4-3,TRBJ2-5,CASSALAGPQETQYF,TGCGCCAGCAGCGCCCTAGCGGGGCCCCAAGAGACCCAGTACTTC
.,.,TRBV9,TRBJ2-3,CASSVAPITDTQYF,TGTGCCAGCAGCGTAGCCCCAATCACAGATACGCAGTATTTT
.,few,TRBV10-3,TRBJ2-7,CAISEGPKRSPDEQYF,TGTGCCATCAGTGAGGGGCCGAAACGGTCCCCTGACGAGCAGTACTTC
TRBD2,.,TRBV7-2,TRBJ2-7,CASSLSSGGYEQYF,TGTGCCAGCAGCTTGTCTAGCGGGGGATACGAGCAGTACTTC
.,.,TRBV28,TRBJ2-7,CASSLGRIDTGYEQYF,TGTGCCAGCAGTTTGGGAAGGATCGACACGGGCTACGAGCAGTACTTC
.,few,TRBV5-4,TRBJ2-5,CASSLPAGVQTQYF,TGTGCCAGCAGCTTACCGGCAGGGGTTCAGACCCAGTACTTC
TRBD2,.,TRBV5-1,TRBJ2-1,CASSLGVSGEYNEQFF,TGCGCCAGCAGCTTGGGAGTTAGCGGGGAGTACAATGAGCAGTTCTTC
TRBD1,.,TRBV18,TRBJ2-2,CASSPWAGGTGVTGELFF,TGTGCCAGCTCACCATGGGCAGGGGGCACCGGCGTGACCGGGGAGCTGTTTTTT